One and the same sample provided the 32 T cell receptor beta chains below, sequenced in a study of blood T cells in healthy people across ages. Sample-barcoded 5' priming and a J-beta primer mix drove a second PCR of roughly 6 to 12 cycles. TCRdb called the 5' RACE reads again in MiXCR, with one record for every CDR3 protein. The sample shows around 670,000 distinct CDR3 sequences, roughly 31% of them seen only once. The specimen sequenced was blood. These TCRs come from a woman of 80 years or more in good health.

This clonotype was counted ten times or more. This chain connects TRBV10-3 to TRBJ2-3; perhaps TRBD1 as D (5 bases). CDR3 length: 13 residues. V lost 7 bases and J 0 bases, leaving 8 bases between the germline ends. The V gene's germline CDR1 is ENHRY and CDR2 SYGVKD. CDR3 amino acids: CAITRQSTDTQYF. CDR3 nucleotide sequence: TGTGCCATCACCCGACAGAGCACAGATACGCAGTATTTT.

This clonotype has more than one count but fewer than ten. The V call is TRBV25-1, the J call TRBJ2-1, with 8 bases fitting TRBD1. The CDR3 covers 11 residues. Germline CDR1 MGHDK, CDR2 SYGVNS. The CDR3 here is CSAGGWNEQFF. For the CDR3, the DNA is TGTTCGGCAGGGGGCTGGAATGAGCAGTTCTTC.

On this clonotype: The junction shows a germline mismatch at one end, possibly a read error. This rearrangement joins TRBV6-6 to TRBJ1-2, with a possible D match to TRBD1 (5 bases). Germline V gene sequence: CDR1 MNHNY, CDR2 SVGAGI (reference sequence). This CDR3 is 14 amino acids long. Written as DNA, the CDR3 is TGTGCCAGCACTATGGGCCAGGGACTTTATGGCTGCACCTTC. Protein: CASTMGQGLYGCTF.

On this clonotype itself: Possible read error: a much larger clone is one base away. This chain joins TRBV7-2 and TRBJ1-2; 11 bases are a match to TRBD1. The CDR3 has 15 amino acids. The germline V gene has CDR1 SGHTA and CDR2 FQGNSA. V lost 3 bases, J lost 8 bases, and 8 bases stayed unmatched. The CDR3 is CASSLTGQGGTGYTF. CDR3 DNA sequence: TGTGCCAGCAGCTTGACGGGACAGGGGGGGACCGGCTACACCTTC.

Within the sample, this clonotype is medium-sized (0.01 to 0.1%). The rearrangement joins TRBV5-1 to TRBJ2-1, with D possibly being TRBD2 (6 bases). CDR3 length: 15 residues. The V gene lost 4 bases and the J gene lost 7 bases, with 18 bases spanning the gap. The germline gives CDR1 SGHRS, CDR2 YFSETQ. The CDR3 sequence is CASSPGLTEQNEQFF. For the CDR3, the DNA is TGCGCCAGCAGCCCGGGACTCACCGAGCAGAATGAGCAGTTCTTC.

This clonotype came up many times. V and J are TRBV5-1 and TRBJ2-7; 9 positions match TRBD1. The CDR3 is made up of 17 amino acids. Unmatched junction bases numbered 15, after V lost 4 bases and J lost 4 bases. Germline assignment: CDR1 SGHRS and CDR2 YFSETQ. CDR3 residues: CASSPGTGSSRRYEQYF. CDR3 DNA sequence: TGCGCCAGCAGCCCCGGGACAGGGTCTTCCAGGCGTTACGAGCAGTACTTC.

A remark on this clonotype: A read error may be the cause here, since a much bigger clone is one base away. The J gene is TRBJ1-2, the V gene TRBV3-1; D not certain. This CDR3 has 12 residues. In germline, CDR1 is LGHDT, CDR2 YNNKEL (reference sequence). The germline V and J ends were trimmed by 3 bases and 4 bases, with 6 bases remaining between them. CDR3: CASSHKGYGYTF. In nucleotides, the CDR3 is TGTGCCAGCAGCCATAAGGGCTATGGCTACACCTTC.

This clonotype was counted ten times or more. V and J are TRBV30 and TRBJ1-1; D unclear. CDR1 and CDR2 (germline): GTSNPN, SVGIG (reference sequence). The CDR3 consists of 11 residues. V dropped 0 bases and J dropped 5 bases, with 4 bases sitting between them. This CDR3 is CAWSVGTEAFF. CDR3 DNA: TGTGCCTGGAGTGTAGGGACTGAAGCTTTCTTT.

V gene TRBV7-7 combines with J gene TRBJ2-2; 7 bases are a match to TRBD1. The CDR3 has 15 amino acids. V lost 0 bases and J lost 4; bases outside the gene matches: 2. Germline-derived CDR1 and CDR2 are SSHAT and FNYEAQ (reference sequence). CDR3 bases: TGTGCCAGCAGCTTAGCGACAGGGCTCACCGGGGAGCTGTTTTTT. Translating it yields CASSLATGLTGELFF.

The genes are TRBV4-1 and TRBJ2-2; 7 bases align to TRBD2. V lost 0 bases to trimming and J lost 7 bases; unmatched junction nucleotides: 11. Germline V gene sequence: CDR1 MGHRA, CDR2 YSYEKL. The CDR3 is 17 amino acids. This chain's CDR3 is CASSQDLGGIRLGELFF. The CDR3 DNA sequence: TGCGCCAGCAGCCAAGATTTGGGGGGGATCCGCCTCGGGGAGCTGTTTTTT.

The sample holds many counts of this clonotype. The rearrangement links TRBV28 to TRBJ1-2; a weak D match, TRBD1 (5 bases). The CDR3 extends over 15 amino acids. Trimming shortened V by 4 bases and J by 4 bases, and 16 bases separated the two germline ends. The germline V gene has CDR1 MDHEN and CDR2 SYDVKM. CDR3 nucleotide sequence: TGTGCCAGCAGTTCCTCGGGACGTACCTCCTATGGCTACACCTTC. Translation: CASSSSGRTSYGYTF.

This clonotype was observed many times. V usage is TRBV16 and J usage is TRBJ2-7, with a tentative D call TRBD1 (6 bases). V was shortened by 2 bases and J by 1 base, with 15 bases between the two germline ends. CDR3 length: 16 residues. Germline CDR1 and CDR2: KGHSY and FQNENV. In nucleotides, the CDR3 is TGTGCCAGCAGCCAACCCCCGACAGGCCTTTCCTACGAGCAGTACTTC. As protein: CASSQPPTGLSYEQYF.

This sequence joins TRBV20-1 and TRBJ2-1; D ambiguous. Trimming left V 0 bases short and J 4 bases short, with 4 bases between. The CDR3 runs 12 residues. Germline V lookup: CDR1 DFQATT, CDR2 SNEGSKA (reference sequence). The CDR3 DNA follows: TGCAGTGCTAGAGACTTATACAATGAGCAGTTCTTC. Its translation: CSARDLYNEQFF.

This clonotype was counted between two and nine times. V is TRBV12-3 or TRBV12-4 and J is TRBJ2-2; D remains ambiguous. V was trimmed by 7 bases and J by 2 bases, leaving 11 bases between them. The CDR3 consists of 14 residues. The CDR3 bases are TGTGCCAGCAAAGAGTCCGCAAACACCGGGGAGCTGTTTTTT. Its translation is CASKESANTGELFF.

This clonotype was counted a few times. Being one base from a much bigger clone, this may be a read error. The chain employs TRBV12-5 and TRBJ2-7; no clear D gene. The CDR3 has 11 residues. V lost 5 bases to trimming and J lost 8 bases, with 10 bases between them. The germline gives CDR1 LGHNT, CDR2 FRNRAP. The CDR3 bases are TGTGCTAGTGGTCCCGACTGGCAGCAGTACTTC. Its translation is CASGPDWQQYF.

In regard to this clonotype: A much more abundant neighbour one base away suggests this may be a read error. The genes are TRBV9 and TRBJ2-3, with D perhaps matching TRBD1 or TRBD2 (5 bases each). Germline V gives CDR1 SGDLS, CDR2 YYNGEE. The CDR3 extends over 15 amino acids. CDR3 sequence (DNA): TGTGCCAGCAGCGAGAGGACATCTAGCACAGATGCGCAGTATTTT. Translated: CASSERTSSTDAQYF.

The chain recombines TRBV5-1 with TRBJ2-1, with TRBD2 matching over 15 bases. Germline-derived CDR1 and CDR2 are SGHRS and YFSETQ. The CDR3 is 18 amino acids. Trimming cost V 2 bases and J 7 bases; bases outside gene matches: 10. The CDR3 spells CASSFWVSGLAGGNEQFF. CDR3 in DNA: TGCGCCAGCAGCTTTTGGGTGTCAGGACTAGCGGGGGGGAATGAGCAGTTCTTC. The variable domain in full, with the rest retrieved from reference TRBV5-1 and TRBJ2-1, is KAGVTQTPRYLIKTRGQQVTLSCSPISGHRSVSWYQQTPGQGLQFLFEYFSETQRNKGNFPGRFSGRQFSNSRSEMNVSTLELGDSALYLCASSFWVSGLAGGNEQFFGPGTRLTVL.

The chain combines TRBV3-1 with TRBJ1-3; no definite D call. V gave up 6 bases and J gave up 0 bases, with 9 bases separating them. The CDR3 length is 14 residues. Germline V CDR1 and CDR2: LGHDT, YNNKEL (reference sequence). CDR3 residues: CASRGTSSGNTIYF. CDR3 nucleotides: TGTGCCAGCAGAGGTACCAGCTCTGGAAACACCATATATTTT.

As concerns this clonotype: This may be a read error: a much more frequent sequence differs by one nucleotide. This chain uses TRBV28 with TRBJ1-2; TRBD1 matches at 9 bases. V trimming: 6 bases; J trimming: 7 bases; junction bases outside the gene matches: 12. Germline loops: CDR1 MDHEN, CDR2 SYDVKM. The CDR3 contains 15 residues. CDR3 sequence: CASRYRDRDPLGYTF. The CDR3 DNA is TGTGCCAGCAGATACCGGGACAGGGACCCCCTTGGCTACACCTTC.

This clonotype was recorded only once. This chain joins TRBV10-3 and TRBJ2-1; maybe TRBD1 (6 bases). The CDR3 is made up of 12 amino acids. Per germline, CDR1 ENHRY and CDR2 SYGVKD. Trimming stripped 8 bases from V and 7 bases from J, with 12 bases between. CDR3 in DNA: TGTGCCATCTGGACAGAGGGAAATGAGCAGTTCTTC. Translating it yields CAIWTEGNEQFF.

This clonotype has only a few counts. The chain employs TRBV6-1 and TRBJ1-5, with D possibly being TRBD1 (6 bases). The germline CDR1 and CDR2 sequences are MNHNS and SASEGT. V shed 6 bases and J shed 0 bases, with 12 bases lying between them. CDR3 length: 15 amino acids. DNA for the CDR3: TGTGCCAGCAGATCAGGGGAAAATAGCAATCAGCCCCAGCATTTT. Its translation is CASRSGENSNQPQHF.

The table lists this clonotype with many counts. The chain employs TRBV28 and TRBJ2-6; a possible D gene is TRBD2 (6 bases). The germline gives CDR1 MDHEN, CDR2 SYDVKM. The CDR3 extends over 14 amino acids. V dropped 7 bases and J dropped 2 bases, with 9 bases sitting between them. The CDR3 reads CASKEGAGANVLTF. The CDR3 DNA sequence: TGTGCCAGCAAGGAGGGAGCTGGGGCCAACGTCCTGACTTTC.

The CDR3 reads CATSEPIGGASGGVQYF. CDR3 DNA: TGTGCCACCAGTGAGCCAATCGGTGGGGCTAGCGGTGGGGTGCAGTACTTC. This chain uses TRBV24-1 with TRBJ2-7; the match to TRBD2 covers 7 bases. This CDR3 has 17 residues. Trimming took 4 bases from V and 9 from J; bases not matched to a gene: 20. Germline V gene sequence: CDR1 KGHDR, CDR2 SFDVKD.

This clonotype occurred many times. The CDR3 spells CASSTPEGGENQPQHF. CDR3 nucleotides: TGTGCCAGCAGTACGCCGGAGGGGGGAGAAAATCAGCCCCAGCATTTT. This chain joins TRBV28 and TRBJ1-5; maybe TRBD1 (6 bases). The germline V gene has CDR1 MDHEN and CDR2 SYDVKM. V gave up 5 bases and J gave up 4 bases, with 18 bases separating them. This CDR3 contains 16 residues.

This clonotype was picked up many times. CDR3 residues: CASSLDRVVYEQYF. Here the CDR3 DNA reads TGTGCCAGCAGTTTGGACAGGGTTGTCTACGAGCAGTACTTC. The chain couples TRBV28 to TRBJ2-7, with TRBD1 matching 8 bases. The CDR3 covers 14 residues. Germline loops: CDR1 MDHEN, CDR2 SYDVKM. V shed 3 bases, J shed 3 bases, and the junction held 4 bases outside the gene matches.

This clonotype was observed at least ten times. The V and J genes are TRBV2 and TRBJ2-7; D may be TRBD2 (5 bases). CDR1 and CDR2 from the germline V gene are SNHLY and FYNNEI. The length of the CDR3 is 14 residues. Deletions cut 3 bases from V and 2 bases from J, with 11 bases between. Here the CDR3 DNA reads TGTGCCAGCAGTGAGGGCAGCGGTACCTACGAGCAGTACTTC. Translated: CASSEGSGTYEQYF.

DNA for the CDR3: TGTGCCAGCAGCTTAGTTATCACTGGAGGGGCGAGGGTGAACACCGGGGAGCTGTTTTTT. Residues: CASSLVITGGARVNTGELFF. The chain joins TRBV7-9 to TRBJ2-2; perhaps TRBD2 as D (6 bases). The germline CDR1 and CDR2 sequences are SEHNR and FQNEAQ (reference sequence). Trimming shortened V by 1 base and J by 1 base, and 22 bases separated the two germline ends. The CDR3 loop spans 20 amino acids.

Remarks on this clonotype: Just one base apart from a much larger clone, this may be a read error. For the CDR3, the DNA is TGTGCCAGCAGTCATTTGATGGGGACAGTGAACACCGGGGAGCTGTTTTTT. As protein: CASSHLMGTVNTGELFF. This chain links TRBV6-2 or TRBV6-3 with TRBJ2-2, with TRBD1 matching 7 bases. V was clipped by 5 bases and J by 1 base; unmatched bases: 10. The length of the CDR3 is 17 residues. Germline V lookup: CDR1 MNHEY, CDR2 SVGEGT.

Notes on this clonotype: Since a much larger clone is just one base distant, this may be a read error. V gene TRBV5-1 combines with J gene TRBJ2-1; TRBD2 agrees at 10 bases. Germline assignment: CDR1 SGHRS and CDR2 YFSETQ. V was pared by 9 bases and J by 6 bases, with 12 bases of the junction left unmatched. The CDR3 contains 15 residues. The CDR3 coding sequence is TGCGCCAACAGTACGACTAGCGGGTTCCCCAATGAGCAGTTCTTC. As protein: CANSTTSGFPNEQFF.

V usage is TRBV2 and J usage is TRBJ2-2; 10 bases agree with TRBD1. V lost 6 bases and J lost 6; bases outside the gene matches: 7. In germline, CDR1 is SNHLY, CDR2 FYNNEI. The CDR3 runs 15 residues. CDR3 amino acids: CASRWGQGLAGELFF. CDR3 DNA: TGTGCCAGCAGGTGGGGACAGGGGCTTGCCGGGGAGCTGTTTTTT.

About this clonotype: This may arise from a read error, as a much more abundant clone is one base away. V and J are TRBV9 and TRBJ2-7; D is perhaps TRBD1 (5 bases). TRBJ2-5 explains the end of the DNA better; the J call may be wrong. Germline assignment: CDR1 SGDLS and CDR2 YYNGEE. The CDR3 has 14 residues. CDR3 residues: CAGSVAPGLETQYF. The CDR3 nucleotides read TGTGCCGGCAGCGTAGCCCCAGGGCTAGAGACCCAGTACTTC.

V gene TRBV12-3 or TRBV12-4 combines with J gene TRBJ2-5; 7 nucleotides align to TRBD1. This CDR3 has 13 amino acids. With 8 bases clipped from V and 11 bases from J, the junction kept 14 bases outside the gene matches. DNA for the CDR3: TGTGCCAGCTCCCGAGACAGGGTTGCAGGGCAGTACTTC. This encodes CASSRDRVAGQYF.